The 27 T cell receptor beta chains below come from one sample, sequenced in a study of T cells in localized non-small cell lung cancer. Here immunoSEQ multiplex PCR was the method, and the copy in TCRdb shows in-frame clones only, minus some. This table holds more than 15,000 clones, about 88% found once. Sample: peripheral blood, taken before any cancer treatment. These receptors all come from a male donor aged 60 or older with stage I lung adenocarcinoma.

The J gene is TRBJ2-7, the V gene TRBV30, with D hard to call. The CDR3 has 12 residues. CDR1 is GTSNPN and CDR2 is SVGIG in the germline V gene (reference sequence). Trimming removed 4 bases from V and 3 bases from J, with 10 bases in between. CDR3 DNA: TGTGCCTGGACAAAGCCCTACTACGAGCAGTACTTC. This sequence encodes CAWTKPYYEQYF.

The genes are TRBV19 and TRBJ1-5, with TRBD1 matching over 10 bases. Per the germline V gene, CDR1 is LNHDA and CDR2 is SQIVND (reference sequence). Trimming took 5 bases from V and 7 from J; bases not matched to a gene: 14. This CDR3 is built from 17 residues. The CDR3 DNA is TGTGCCAGTAGTGCCCACCGGGACAGGGGACGACGACAGCCCCAGCATTTT. Protein: CASSAHRDRGRRQPQHF.

This chain joins TRBV2 and TRBJ2-5; the match to TRBD2 covers 7 bases. The CDR3 loop spans 15 amino acids. Germline V gene data show CDR1 as SNHLY and CDR2 as FYNNEI. V trimming: 2 bases; J trimming: 5 bases; junction bases outside the gene matches: 8. Here the CDR3 reads CASSETPGGGETQYF. CDR3 bases: TGTGCCAGCAGTGAAACGCCCGGGGGAGGGGAGACCCAGTACTTC.

The chain uses TRBV9 and TRBJ2-1, with D tentatively TRBD1 or TRBD2 (5 bases each). The V and J ends lost 3 bases and 6 bases respectively, with 19 bases between them. Germline V gene lookup returns CDR1 SGDLS and CDR2 YYNGEE. The CDR3 totals 16 residues. Written as DNA, the CDR3 is TGTGCCAGCAGCGGATCCGGGACCCCAGGCGGCAATGAGCAGTTCTTC. It yields the protein CASSGSGTPGGNEQFF.

This chain uses TRBV11-2 with TRBJ1-4; D might be TRBD1 (6 bases). Germline lookup yields CDR1 SGHAT and CDR2 FQNNGV. This CDR3 is built from 15 residues. V was trimmed by 5 bases and J by 5 bases, leaving 15 bases between them. The CDR3 spells CASSRTDFTNEKLFF. The CDR3 nucleotides read TGTGCCAGCAGCCGGACAGACTTTACCAATGAAAAACTGTTTTTT.

The chain is built from TRBV25-1 and TRBJ1-6; D gene ambiguous. The CDR3 has 13 amino acids. Germline CDR1 MGHDK, CDR2 SYGVNS. V was cut by 3 bases and J by 7 bases, with 7 bases left in between. The CDR3 DNA reads TGTGCCAGCAGTGAGCGAGAGAATTCACCCCTCCACTTT. It is translated as CASSERENSPLHF.

In its sample, this clone was seen a few times. The rearrangement uses TRBV7-9 and TRBJ2-2; D not resolved. V was trimmed by 5 bases and J by 7 bases, leaving 11 bases between them. Germline CDR1 reads SEHNR; CDR2 reads FQNEAQ (reference sequence). CDR3 length equals 13 residues. The CDR3: CASSLLTDGELFF. The CDR3 nucleotides are TGTGCCAGCAGCCTGTTGACGGACGGGGAGCTGTTTTTT.

This clone was detected only a few times. The chain is built from TRBV6-6 and TRBJ2-3, with 7 bases aligning to TRBD1. This CDR3 contains 15 residues. The germline V gene has CDR1 MNHNY and CDR2 SVGAGI (reference sequence). V shed 5 bases and J 2 bases; nucleotides not matched to a gene: 7. The CDR3 sequence: CASSKQGNPTDTQYF. The CDR3 nucleotides read TGTGCCAGCAGTAAACAGGGGAACCCCACAGATACGCAGTATTTT.

The J gene is TRBJ1-5, the V gene TRBV6-6, with D unresolved. Germline V gene sequence: CDR1 MNHNY, CDR2 SVGAGI (reference sequence). With 4 bases removed from V and 0 bases from J, the gap between germline ends came to 10 bases. This CDR3 has 15 amino acids. CDR3 loop: CASSFSFDSNQPQHF. CDR3 in DNA: TGTGCCAGCAGTTTCTCCTTCGATAGCAATCAGCCCCAGCATTTT.

The V gene is TRBV7-2, the J gene TRBJ1-5, with 7 bases aligning to TRBD1. In germline, CDR1 is SGHTA, CDR2 FQGNSA. The V segment lost 5 bases and the J segment 3 bases; nucleotides outside the gene matches: 4. This CDR3 contains 14 residues. The CDR3 bases are TGTGCCAGCAGCCCGACAGGGTACAATCAGCCCCAGCATTTT. Protein product: CASSPTGYNQPQHF.

The chain joins TRBV5-1 to TRBJ2-3; 8 nucleotides line up with TRBD2. V lost 9 bases, J lost 1 base, and 16 bases stayed unmatched. This CDR3 is built from 17 residues. Germline V lookup: CDR1 SGHRS, CDR2 YFSETQ. CDR3 sequence (DNA): TGCGCCAACCTCGTGGGACTAGAGGGTGTCCGCACAGATACGCAGTATTTT. It codes for CANLVGLEGVRTDTQYF.

The rearrangement links TRBV4-1 to TRBJ2-2, with D tentatively TRBD1 (5 bases). V was clipped by 0 bases and J by 6 bases, with 11 bases between them. The CDR3 spans 15 residues. The V gene's germline CDR1 is MGHRA and CDR2 YSYEKL. The CDR3 reads CASSQDESGPGELFF. The DNA of the CDR3 is TGCGCCAGCAGCCAAGATGAATCAGGGCCCGGGGAGCTGTTTTTT.

The chain couples TRBV6-1 to TRBJ2-7, with 7 bases aligning to TRBD2. V was pared by 6 bases and J by 6 bases, with 5 bases of the junction left unmatched. The germline CDR1 and CDR2 sequences are MNHNS and SASEGT. The CDR3 runs 12 residues. The CDR3 sequence is CASSRPGGEQYF. The CDR3 DNA sequence: TGTGCCAGCAGCCGCCCGGGGGGCGAGCAGTACTTC.

The chain combines TRBV18 with TRBJ2-3, with a tentative D call TRBD1 (6 bases). The CDR3 totals 18 residues. Germline V gene lookup returns CDR1 KGHSH and CDR2 LQKENI. V shed 6 bases and J shed 5 bases, with 27 bases lying between them. CDR3 residues: CASSPVWTDALVGDTQYF. DNA of the CDR3: TGTGCCAGCTCGCCCGTTTGGACAGACGCCTTGGTTGGAGATACGCAGTATTTT. Looking up the rest from reference TRBV18 and TRBJ2-3 gives the full variable domain: NAGVMQNPRHLVRRRGQEARLRCSPMKGHSHVYWYRQLPEEGLKFMVYLQKENIIDESGMPKERFSAEFPKEGPSILRIQQVVRGDSAAYFCASSPVWTDALVGDTQYFGPGTRLTVL.

The chain links TRBV5-4 to TRBJ2-7; maybe TRBD1 (5 bases). Germline loops: CDR1 SGHNT, CDR2 YYREEE (reference sequence). Trimming removed 3 bases at V and 7 bases at J, with 14 bases between. The CDR3 loop spans 13 amino acids. The CDR3, as DNA: TGTGCCAGCAGCTCCCAGGGAATAGGTGAGCAGTACTTC. Translation: CASSSQGIGEQYF.

Concerning this clone itself: Other DNA sequences from this sample encode an identical CDR3 as well. The genes are TRBV7-2 and TRBJ1-2; D uncertain. V lost 6 bases, J lost 4 bases, and 18 bases lay in between. Germline lookup yields CDR1 SGHTA and CDR2 FQGNSA. This CDR3 has 15 residues. Written as DNA, the CDR3 is TGTGCCAGCAGTTCCCCCGGGTTCGGAATCTATGGCTACACCTTC. Encoded protein: CASSSPGFGIYGYTF. Based on the CDR3 plus reference TRBV7-2 and TRBJ1-2, the full variable domain is GAGVSQSPSNKVTEKGKDVELRCDPISGHTALYWYRQSLGQGLEFLIYFQGNSAPDKSGLPSDRFSAERTGGSVSTLTIQRTQQEDSAVYLCASSSPGFGIYGYTFGSGTRLTVV.

This clone was found a few times. This chain uses TRBV10-3 with TRBJ1-2, with D unresolved. Trimming pared 4 bases from V and 1 base from J, leaving 13 bases between. Germline CDR1 ENHRY, CDR2 SYGVKD. CDR3 size: 15 residues. The CDR3 DNA sequence: TGTGCCATCAGTGTTTCTGGGAGCTTTAACTATGGCTACACCTTC. The encoded protein is CAISVSGSFNYGYTF.

The rearrangement uses TRBV7-8 and TRBJ2-7, with a possible D match to TRBD2 (6 bases). Germline loops: CDR1 SGHVS, CDR2 FQNEAQ. The V end was cut by 3 bases, the J end by 3 bases, with 12 bases between. CDR3 length: 14 amino acids. CDR3 region: CASSLGTGLYEQYF. CDR3 coding DNA: TGTGCCAGCAGCTTGGGGACTGGGCTCTACGAGCAGTACTTC.

The chain couples TRBV6-9 to TRBJ2-7, with D perhaps matching TRBD2 (6 bases). Trimming removed 6 bases from V and 2 bases from J, with 14 bases in between. Looked up from germline, CDR1 is MNHGY and CDR2 is SVAAGI. This CDR3 contains 14 residues. In nucleotides, the CDR3 is TGTGCCAGCAGCCCCTCGGGGGTAGCCTACGAGCAGTACTTC. Translated: CASSPSGVAYEQYF.

The chain is built from TRBV7-9 and TRBJ1-1; a possible D gene is TRBD1 (6 bases). The V gene's germline CDR1 is SEHNR and CDR2 FQNEAQ (reference sequence). This CDR3 spans 14 amino acids. V gave up 3 bases and J gave up 3 bases, with 11 bases separating them. CDR3 sequence: CASSFDRLHTEAFF. CDR3 DNA sequence: TGTGCCAGCAGCTTCGACAGGCTTCACACTGAAGCTTTCTTT.

This rearrangement joins TRBV5-6 to TRBJ1-6, with D unclear. The CDR3 runs to 14 residues. The V end lost 1 base, the J end lost 4 bases, and 6 bases lay between the germline ends. In germline, CDR1 is SGHDT, CDR2 YYEEEE. In DNA form, the CDR3 reads TGTGCCAGCAGCTTGAACGGTTATAATTCACCCCTCCACTTT. As protein: CASSLNGYNSPLHF.

The chain has TRBV6-5 and TRBJ1-6; possibly TRBD1 for D (5 bases). CDR1 MNHEY and CDR2 SVGAGI come from the germline V gene. Trimming took off 10 bases at V and 7 bases at J, with 17 bases between the two ends. This CDR3 has 14 residues. The CDR3 protein is CATRLGQKNSPLHF. The CDR3 region has the DNA TGTGCCACCCGTCTCGGACAAAAAAATTCACCCCTCCACTTT.

There are a few counts of this clone. This rearrangement joins TRBV6-1 to TRBJ1-1; D may be TRBD1 (6 bases). The CDR3 consists of 13 residues. Trimming left V 3 bases short and J 7 bases short, with 12 bases between. Germline V gene sequence: CDR1 MNHNS, CDR2 SASEGT. The CDR3 nucleotides read TGTGCCAGCAGTGACGCAGGGGCAATTGAAGCTTTCTTT. This encodes CASSDAGAIEAFF.

This clone was seen a handful of times. The rearrangement joins TRBV19 to TRBJ2-2; a possible D gene is TRBD2 (5 bases). The germline V gene has CDR1 LNHDA and CDR2 SQIVND (reference sequence). V was cut by 2 bases and J by 6 bases, with 19 bases left in between. The CDR3 covers 17 residues. In DNA, the CDR3 is TGTGCCAGTAGTATATCTGTTCGAGGGCCCTTTCCCGGGGAGCTGTTTTTT. It encodes CASSISVRGPFPGELFF.

J is TRBJ2-3 and V is TRBV13; maybe TRBD2 (6 bases). The V end was cut by 8 bases, the J end by 1 base, with 7 bases between. CDR1 and CDR2 (germline): PRHDT, FYEKMQ (reference sequence). The CDR3 has 12 residues. CDR3 in DNA: TGTGCCAGCGGGGAGGGCACAGATACGCAGTATTTT. It yields the protein CASGEGTDTQYF. Full variable domain (missing parts from reference TRBV13 and TRBJ2-3): AAGVIQSPRHLIKEKRETATLKCYPIPRHDTVYWYQQGPGQDPQFLISFYEKMQSDKGSIPDRFSAQQFSDYHSELNMSSLELGDSALYFCASGEGTDTQYFGPGTRLTVL.

The rearrangement joins TRBV25-1 to TRBJ2-1; D is unresolved. CDR1 and CDR2 (germline): MGHDK, SYGVNS. V was trimmed by 1 base and J by 2 bases, leaving 9 bases between them. The CDR3 sequence is 15 residues long. CDR3 residues: CASSELGQPYNEQFF. As DNA, the CDR3 is TGTGCCAGCAGTGAATTAGGGCAGCCCTACAATGAGCAGTTCTTC.

The rearrangement uses TRBV19 and TRBJ1-1, with TRBD1 as a possible D gene (5 bases). With 4 bases removed from V and 2 bases from J, the gap between germline ends came to 8 bases. The germline V gene encodes CDR1 LNHDA and CDR2 SQIVND (reference sequence). This CDR3 has 13 residues. CDR3 residues: CASSTTVNTEAFF. CDR3 nucleotide sequence: TGTGCCAGTAGTACGACAGTTAACACTGAAGCTTTCTTT.